The entry that follows covers one T cell receptor (beta chain) sequence. Repertoires were generated with immunoSEQ multiplex PCR, while TCRdb's copy carries only in-frame clones and drops some. The table records around 260,000 clones, around four fifths of them present only once. This sample stems from a study of blood T cell repertoires in COVID-19. This CDR3 region has 15 residues. Germline V gene sequence: CDR1 MRHNA, CDR2 SNTAGT. V gave up 6 bases and J gave up 5 bases; unmatched junction bases: 5. Material: PBMCs or T cells enriched from blood (not recorded which). The receptor's source is a man under 40 with acute COVID-19. This sequence joins TRBV6-4 and TRBJ1-6, with 9 bases matching TRBD1. For the CDR3, the DNA is TGTGCCAGCAGAGGAGACAGGGGGGATAATTCACCCCTCCACTTT. Translating gives CASRGDRGDNSPLHF.